This T cell receptor beta chain was profiled in a study of T-cell reconstitution after alpha-beta-depleted transplantation in children. Trimming pared 2 bases from V and 1 base from J, leaving 11 bases between. CDR1 and CDR2 (germline): SGHVS, FQNEAQ. The CDR3 has 16 residues. This clonotype was seen a handful of times. Using unique molecular identifiers, the investigators prepared the TCRbeta library. One entry per CDR3 protein, called by TCRdb with MiXCR from the PCR reads. In the table there are about 420,000 distinct CDR3 sequences, roughly 11% of which are singletons. The chain links TRBV7-8 to TRBJ2-2; tentative D call: TRBD1 (6 bases). The sample in question was PBMCs from the stem cell graft donor, obtained from the stem cell graft. The clonotype was recovered from a human donor who donated a stem cell graft to a child with acute myeloid leukemia. The CDR3 loop is CASSLRATGNTGELFF. DNA of the CDR3: TGTGCCAGCAGCTTAAGGGCGACAGGGAACACCGGGGAGCTGTTTTTT. The full variable domain, rest sourced from reference TRBV7-8 and TRBJ2-2, is GAGVSQSPRYKVAKRGQDVALRCDPISGHVSLFWYQQALGQGPEFLTYFQNEAQLDKSGLPSDRFFAERPEGSVSTLKIQRTQQEDSAVYLCASSLRATGNTGELFFGEGSRLTVL.